The rows below give T cell receptor beta chains drawn from one sample of a study of blood T cell repertoires in COVID-19. TCRdb's table, derived via immunoSEQ multiplex PCR, lists solely in-frame clones and lacks some. Here the sample spans 150,000 to 200,000 clones, roughly 82% being singletons. Sequencing was carried out using peripheral blood. These receptors were obtained from a woman aged 40 to 50 with COVID-19, enrolled during active disease. CDR3s include the opening cysteine and the closing phenylalanine or tryptophan. Each record gives: V gene, J gene, clone size, D gene, CDR3 DNA, CDR3 protein. D genes are given only for firm matches. Size tells how often a clone was seen (once, few, many) or the class of an expanded clone, and some rows leave it out.

v_gene: TRBV6-6
j_gene: TRBJ1-4
abundance: -
d_gene: TRBD1
CDR3nt: TGTGCCAGCAGACCAGTCCAGACAGGGGAAGGTGAAAAACTGTTTTTT
CDR3aa: CASRPVQTGEGEKLFF

v_gene: TRBV11-2
j_gene: TRBJ2-7
abundance: -
d_gene: TRBD2
CDR3nt: TGTGCCAGCAGCTTTGGCGGGAGGACCTCCTACGAGCAGTACTTC
CDR3aa: CASSFGGRTSYEQYF

v_gene: TRBV5-6
j_gene: TRBJ2-1
abundance: -
d_gene: TRBD2
CDR3nt: TGTGCCAGCAGCTCCGTGGGACTAGCGGGAGGTTATCAGTTCTTC
CDR3aa: CASSSVGLAGGYQFF

v_gene: TRBV27
j_gene: TRBJ2-3
abundance: once
d_gene: -
CDR3nt: TGTGCCAGCACACGACGCGGGAGCACAGATACGCAGTATTTT
CDR3aa: CASTRRGSTDTQYF

v_gene: TRBV6-5
j_gene: TRBJ2-5
abundance: -
d_gene: TRBD2
CDR3nt: TGTGCCAGCAGGCATCGGGAGGAAGAGACCCAGTACTTC
CDR3aa: CASRHREEETQYF

v_gene: TRBV28
j_gene: TRBJ2-7
abundance: -
d_gene: -
CDR3nt: TGTGCCAGCAGTTTCGAGGTGAGGAGCTCCTACGAGCAGTACTTC
CDR3aa: CASSFEVRSSYEQYF

v_gene: TRBV3-1/TRBV3-2
j_gene: TRBJ2-7
abundance: -
d_gene: -
CDR3nt: TGTGCCAGCAGCCTAACTAGTGGAAGGCGATACGAGCAGTACTTC
CDR3aa: CASSLTSGRRYEQYF

v_gene: TRBV27
j_gene: TRBJ2-7
abundance: -
d_gene: TRBD2
CDR3nt: TGTGCCAGCAGTTTAGGGACTAGCGGAGCCTACGAGCAGTACTTC
CDR3aa: CASSLGTSGAYEQYF

v_gene: TRBV15
j_gene: TRBJ1-2
abundance: -
d_gene: -
CDR3nt: TGTGCCACCAGCAGAGAGCCCGAAACAAACTATGGCTACACCTTC
CDR3aa: CATSREPETNYGYTF

v_gene: TRBV28
j_gene: TRBJ2-7
abundance: -
d_gene: -
CDR3nt: TGTGCCAGCAGTATACTAGCATTCTCATACGAGCAGTACTTC
CDR3aa: CASSILAFSYEQYF

v_gene: TRBV24-1
j_gene: TRBJ2-2
abundance: -
d_gene: TRBD1
CDR3nt: TGTGCCACAGCCGGGACAGGGGGCGGGGAGCTGTTTTTT
CDR3aa: CATAGTGGGELFF

v_gene: TRBV5-1
j_gene: TRBJ2-1
abundance: -
d_gene: TRBD2
CDR3nt: TGCGCCAGCAGCTTGGCCAAATTAGCGGGGGACAATGAGCAGTTCTTC
CDR3aa: CASSLAKLAGDNEQFF

v_gene: TRBV7-8
j_gene: TRBJ2-5
abundance: -
d_gene: TRBD2
CDR3nt: TGTGCCAGCAGCTTAGCGCCTGGACTAGCGGGAGGAGAGACCCAGTACTTC
CDR3aa: CASSLAPGLAGGETQYF

v_gene: TRBV15
j_gene: TRBJ2-3
abundance: -
d_gene: TRBD2
CDR3nt: TGTGCCACCAGCAGAAGAACAGGACTAGCGGGGGGCGGGCACACAGATACGCAGTATTTT
CDR3aa: CATSRRTGLAGGGHTDTQYF

v_gene: TRBV5-6
j_gene: TRBJ2-2
abundance: -
d_gene: TRBD2
CDR3nt: TGTGCCAGCAGCAGTACGACTAGCGGGAGGGTCACCGGGGAGCTGTTTTTT
CDR3aa: CASSSTTSGRVTGELFF

v_gene: TRBV2
j_gene: TRBJ2-7
abundance: -
d_gene: -
CDR3nt: TGTGCCAGCAGTGTTGCCGGGAGTTATTCCTACGAGCAGTACTTC
CDR3aa: CASSVAGSYSYEQYF

v_gene: TRBV28
j_gene: TRBJ2-7
abundance: few
d_gene: -
CDR3nt: TGTGCCAGCAGTTTATCCGGCAGTGGACACAGGGAGCAGTACTTC
CDR3aa: CASSLSGSGHREQYF

v_gene: TRBV7-9
j_gene: TRBJ2-5
abundance: -
d_gene: -
CDR3nt: TGTGCCAGCAGCTTAGACCAGGAGACCCAGTACTTC
CDR3aa: CASSLDQETQYF

v_gene: TRBV5-1
j_gene: TRBJ2-3
abundance: -
d_gene: -
CDR3nt: TGCGCCAGCAGCCCCCAAAGCCCATCCACAGATACGCAGTATTTT
CDR3aa: CASSPQSPSTDTQYF

v_gene: TRBV24-1
j_gene: TRBJ2-2
abundance: -
d_gene: -
CDR3nt: TGTGCCACCAGTGACCCCGCAGGGGAAGCGCACACCGGGGAGCTGTTTTTT
CDR3aa: CATSDPAGEAHTGELFF

v_gene: TRBV10-1
j_gene: TRBJ2-5
abundance: -
d_gene: TRBD1
CDR3nt: TGCGCCAGCAGTGAGGGCCCGGGACAGTACCAAGAGACCCAGTACTTC
CDR3aa: CASSEGPGQYQETQYF

v_gene: TRBV6-5
j_gene: TRBJ2-7
abundance: -
d_gene: -
CDR3nt: TGTGCCAGCTCCAAGGAGGGCTACGAGCAGTACTTC
CDR3aa: CASSKEGYEQYF

v_gene: TRBV9
j_gene: TRBJ2-1
abundance: -
d_gene: TRBD2
CDR3nt: TGTGCCAGCAGCGCTGGACTAGCCCACAATGAGCAGTTCTTC
CDR3aa: CASSAGLAHNEQFF

v_gene: TRBV12-3/TRBV12-4
j_gene: TRBJ1-1
abundance: few
d_gene: -
CDR3nt: TGTGCCAGCTCCCGGGTGGAGAACACTGAAGCTTTCTTT
CDR3aa: CASSRVENTEAFF